These T cell receptor beta chains were read from a single sample in a study of blood T cell repertoires in COVID-19. Here immunoSEQ multiplex PCR was the method, and the copy in TCRdb shows in-frame clones only, minus some. Counted here are 80,000 or so clones, around 84% occurring once; the ten biggest clones make up approximately 39%. Sequenced: peripheral blood. These receptors were obtained from a woman in her sixties or seventies with acute or convalescent COVID-19. Each CDR3 is given with its conserved first and last residue. Expanded clones get a size class; other rows say once, few or many, or leave the size out.

NA	TRBV18	TRBJ1-4	CASSSQGANEKLFF
NA	TRBV3-1/TRBV3-2	TRBJ1-2	CASSPAGLGVPLGGYTF
NA	TRBV3-1/TRBV3-2	TRBJ1-6	CASTGRDRGNSPLHF
few	TRBV20-1	TRBJ1-2	CSASNRGGALSYGYTF
few	TRBV29-1	TRBJ2-4	CSVELGLAGVYIQYF
NA	TRBV19	TRBJ2-5	CASSPAGGSETQYF
NA	TRBV5-1	TRBJ2-2	CASSLEPSGTGELFF
few	TRBV6-6	TRBJ2-7	CASSDYRGHEQYF
NA	TRBV9	TRBJ2-1	CASSETLSSGEQFF
NA	TRBV20-1	TRBJ2-1	CSASQARPSYNEQFF
NA	TRBV30	TRBJ2-5	CAWSVYRTGEYQETQYF
once	TRBV2	TRBJ1-4	CASSAQGTNEKLFF
NA	TRBV27	TRBJ2-1	CASSPRLVTHDEQFF
NA	TRBV6-1	TRBJ1-3	CASSEYQGLGNTIYF
once	TRBV6-5	TRBJ1-6	CASRSRQGTDSPLHF
NA	TRBV11-2	TRBJ1-3	CASRSLGRSTIYF
NA	TRBV12-3/TRBV12-4	TRBJ1-5	CASRYSGQPQHF
NA	TRBV30	TRBJ2-7	CAWSATPYEQYF
NA	TRBV15	TRBJ1-6	CATSRDRTGGNSPLHF
NA	TRBV5-1	TRBJ2-3	CASSFEARGSVDTQYF
NA	TRBV4-1	TRBJ1-1	CASSPTGQGNTEAFF
NA	TRBV28	TRBJ2-5	CASSSYWERGGETQYF
NA	TRBV5-1	TRBJ1-1	CASSPGGTEAFF
NA	TRBV3-1/TRBV3-2	TRBJ2-5	CASSPGTYQETQYF
NA	TRBV6-6	TRBJ2-7	CASSLGGGYEQYF
few	TRBV2	TRBJ2-3	CASSRFSTSGTDTQYF
few	TRBV5-4	TRBJ1-2	CASSGYGQNGYTF
NA	TRBV7-9	TRBJ1-3	CASSPGPGQGFSGNTIYF
NA	TRBV5-4	TRBJ1-4	CASSRDSHEKLFF
NA	TRBV29-1	TRBJ2-1	CSVAAGEWFDEQFF
NA	TRBV3-1/TRBV3-2	TRBJ2-1	CASSQDLGASSYNEQFF
few	TRBV27	TRBJ2-1	CASIGWAGGDNEQFF
NA	TRBV24-1	TRBJ1-2	CATSDPGTGRSGYTF
NA	TRBV4-1	TRBJ1-4	CASSQAGSPNEKLFF
NA	TRBV5-4	TRBJ1-4	CASSSGVTNEKLFF
few	TRBV11-2	TRBJ1-5	CASSFWAGQPQHF
NA	TRBV19	TRBJ2-7	CASSIDAGADYEQYF
NA	TRBV6-5	TRBJ2-1	CALRDGRGDEQFF
NA	TRBV4-2	TRBJ2-7	CASRGLGGAYEQYF
NA	TRBV27	TRBJ2-1	CASSSSGRYNEQFF
NA	TRBV30	TRBJ1-2	CAWRRGRGQSGYTF
once	TRBV4-1	TRBJ2-7	CASSLTGRVSSYEQYF
NA	TRBV7-9	TRBJ2-2	CASSFSRGATTGELFF
few	TRBV5-6	TRBJ1-6	CASSFRISYNSPLHF
NA	TRBV7-2	TRBJ2-3	CASSLVLSGGLGRQYF
NA	TRBV11-3	TRBJ2-5	CASSLDSGNQETQYF
NA	TRBV11-3	TRBJ2-2	CASSPTSGNTGELFF
NA	TRBV5-1	TRBJ2-5	CASSVIQGEGQETQYF
NA	TRBV5-4	TRBJ2-2	CASTREVGNTGELFF
NA	TRBV5-1	TRBJ1-2	CASSFGVSDGYTF
once	TRBV3-1/TRBV3-2	TRBJ2-7	CASSLPDRGDEQYF
NA	TRBV5-4	TRBJ2-1	CASSLGGTGGYEQFF
NA	TRBV7-3	TRBJ2-7	CASSFSGGQGYEQYF
once	TRBV7-6	TRBJ2-2	CASSSLAGGTGELFF
few	TRBV6-5	TRBJ2-5	CASSYSRVQETQYF
NA	TRBV3-1/TRBV3-2	TRBJ1-1	CASSGGDTEAFF